This TCR beta chain was captured in a study of T cell responses to AZD1222 COVID-19 vaccine. Study findings and constraints: Close to half of all spike-specific TCRs reportedly target regions of the variants that are unmutated. The breadth and depth of Spike-specific TCRs increased once two AZD1222 doses had been given. At baseline, seropositivity was found in only a handful of AZD1222 recipients.

Germline loops: CDR1 ENHRY, CDR2 SYGVKD. This CDR3 spans 15 amino acids. The ends lost 0 bases at V and 3 bases at J; junction bases unmatched: 1. A note on this clone: The antigen is unknown.

Measured with immunoSEQ multiplex PCR; TCRdb has only the in-frame clones, and not every one. The sample holds 180,000 or so clones, 88% seen once. Pooling of second doses given at about 4 or about 12 weeks was done. This specimen was peripheral blood, taken 28 days after the second AZD1222 dose. The TCR originated in an adult who received the AZD1222 COVID-19 vaccine. The rearrangement uses TRBV10-3 and TRBJ1-4; 7 positions match TRBD1. The CDR3 DNA sequence: TGTGCCATCAGTGAGTCAACAGGGGCTAATGAAAAACTGTTTTTT. Its protein is CAISESTGANEKLFF.